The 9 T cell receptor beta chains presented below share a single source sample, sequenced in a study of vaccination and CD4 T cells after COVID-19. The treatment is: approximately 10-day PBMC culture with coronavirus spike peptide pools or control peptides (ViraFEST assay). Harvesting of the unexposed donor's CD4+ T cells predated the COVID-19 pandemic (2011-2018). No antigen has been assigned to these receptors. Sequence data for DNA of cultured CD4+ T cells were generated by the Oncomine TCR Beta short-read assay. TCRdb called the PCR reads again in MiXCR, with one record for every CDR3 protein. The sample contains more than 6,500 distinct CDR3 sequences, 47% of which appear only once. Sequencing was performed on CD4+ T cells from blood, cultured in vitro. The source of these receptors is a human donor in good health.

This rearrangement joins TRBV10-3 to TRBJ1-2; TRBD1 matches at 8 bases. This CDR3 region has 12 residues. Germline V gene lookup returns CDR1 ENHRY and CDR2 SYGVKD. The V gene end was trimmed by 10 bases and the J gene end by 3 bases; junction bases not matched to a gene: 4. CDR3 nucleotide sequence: TGTGCCAACAGGGACAGGCACTATGGCTACACCTTC. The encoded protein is CANRDRHYGYTF.

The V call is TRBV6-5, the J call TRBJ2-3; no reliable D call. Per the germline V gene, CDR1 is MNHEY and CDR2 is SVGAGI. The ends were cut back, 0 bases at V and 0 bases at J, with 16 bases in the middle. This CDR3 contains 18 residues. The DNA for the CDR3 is TGTGCCAGCAGTTACTCGAGAGGCTGGGAAACTAGCACAGATACGCAGTATTTT. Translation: CASSYSRGWETSTDTQYF.

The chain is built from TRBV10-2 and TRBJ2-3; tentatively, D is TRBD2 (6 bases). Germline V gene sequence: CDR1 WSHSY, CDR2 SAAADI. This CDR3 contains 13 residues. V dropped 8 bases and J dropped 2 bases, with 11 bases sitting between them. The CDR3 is CASAAGFTDTQYF. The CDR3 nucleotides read TGCGCCAGCGCCGCGGGGTTCACAGATACGCAGTATTTT.

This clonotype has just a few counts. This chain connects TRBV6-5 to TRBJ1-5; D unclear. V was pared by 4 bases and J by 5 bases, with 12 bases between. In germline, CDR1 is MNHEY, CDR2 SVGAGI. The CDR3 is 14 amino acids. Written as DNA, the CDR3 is TGTGCCAGCAGTTCCAGACAAGGGCATCAGCCCCAGCATTTT. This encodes CASSSRQGHQPQHF.

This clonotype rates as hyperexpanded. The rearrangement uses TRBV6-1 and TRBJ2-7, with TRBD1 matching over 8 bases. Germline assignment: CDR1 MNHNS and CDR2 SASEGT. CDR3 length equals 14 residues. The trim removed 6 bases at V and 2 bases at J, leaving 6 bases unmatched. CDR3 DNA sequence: TGTGCCAGCAGAACAGGGGGACCCACCTACGAGCAGTACTTC. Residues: CASRTGGPTYEQYF.

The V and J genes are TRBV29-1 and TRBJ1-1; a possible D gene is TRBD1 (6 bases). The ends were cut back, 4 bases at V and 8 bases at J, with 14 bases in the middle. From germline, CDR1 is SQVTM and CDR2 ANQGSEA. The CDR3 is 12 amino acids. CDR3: CSVGKGGVEAFF. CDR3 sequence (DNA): TGCAGCGTTGGTAAAGGGGGGGTGGAAGCTTTCTTT. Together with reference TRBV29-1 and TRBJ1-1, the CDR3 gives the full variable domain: SAVISQKPSRDICQRGTSLTIQCQVDSQVTMMFWYRQQPGQSLTLIATANQGSEATYESGFVIDKFPISRPNLTFSTLTVSNMSPEDSSIYLCSVGKGGVEAFFGQGTRLTVV.

CDR3 DNA: TGTGCCAGTAGTCCACAGGGCGTCTATGGCTACACCTTC. Its translation: CASSPQGVYGYTF. The chain has TRBV19 and TRBJ1-2, with D maybe TRBD1 (6 bases). The CDR3 runs 13 residues. V lost 5 bases and J lost 4, with 11 bases in between. The germline gives CDR1 LNHDA, CDR2 SQIVND (reference sequence).

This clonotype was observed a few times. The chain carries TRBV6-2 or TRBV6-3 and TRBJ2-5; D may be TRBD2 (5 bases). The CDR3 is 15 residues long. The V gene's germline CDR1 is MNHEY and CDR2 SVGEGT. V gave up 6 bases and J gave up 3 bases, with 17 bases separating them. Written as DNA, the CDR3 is TGTGCCAGCAGACCCCCGGGGATCGTAGAAGAGACCCAGTACTTC. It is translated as CASRPPGIVEETQYF.

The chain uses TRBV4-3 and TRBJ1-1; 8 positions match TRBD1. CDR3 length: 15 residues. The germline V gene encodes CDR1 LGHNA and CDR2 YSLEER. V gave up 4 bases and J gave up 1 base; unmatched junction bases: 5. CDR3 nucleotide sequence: TGCGCCAGCAGCCGAAGGACAGGGAAGAACACTGAAGCTTTCTTT. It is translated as CASSRRTGKNTEAFF.